Below, 27 T cell receptor beta chains from the same sample are listed, as sequenced in a study of blood T cells in healthy people across ages. With a J-beta primer mix and a sample-barcoded 5' primer, a second PCR ran about 7 to 12 cycles. TCRdb reprocessed the 5' RACE reads via MiXCR and lists one record per CDR3 protein. The table lists about 800,000 distinct CDR3 sequences, roughly 50% of them singletons, with approximately 21% in the top ten. Sequencing was performed on blood. These TCRs come from a man younger than 40 in good health.

The chain joins TRBV12-3 or TRBV12-4 to TRBJ2-1; 10 bases agree with TRBD2. V shed 5 bases, J shed 4 bases, and the junction held 5 bases outside the gene matches. This CDR3 spans 15 amino acids. DNA for the CDR3: TGTGCCAGCAGTAGAAGCGGGGGGGAATACAATGAGCAGTTCTTC. Translation: CASSRSGGEYNEQFF.

The chain employs TRBV20-1 and TRBJ1-2; perhaps TRBD1 as D (6 bases). Germline V gene lookup returns CDR1 DFQATT and CDR2 SNEGSKA (reference sequence). There are 14 residues in the CDR3. V lost 6 bases to trimming and J lost 4 bases, with 18 bases between them. The CDR3 loop reads CSAAGRQEIYGYTF. CDR3 nucleotide sequence: TGCAGTGCCGCGGGGAGACAGGAAATCTATGGCTACACCTTC.

A few counts support this clonotype. This chain uses TRBV27 with TRBJ2-1; weak D call: TRBD1 (5 bases). The V end lost 7 bases, the J end lost 2 bases, and 18 bases lay between the germline ends. The V gene's germline CDR1 is MNHEY and CDR2 SMNVEV (reference sequence). The CDR3 is made up of 16 amino acids. The CDR3 coding sequence is TGTGCCAGCACCATACATCCCGACAGCCCCTACAATGAGCAGTTCTTC. Protein product: CASTIHPDSPYNEQFF.

This rearrangement joins TRBV29-1 to TRBJ2-1; the D is unclear. The CDR3 runs 13 residues. CDR1 is SQVTM and CDR2 is ANQGSEA in the germline V gene. With 5 bases removed from V and 7 bases from J, the gap between germline ends came to 15 bases. CDR3 sequence: CSVSGNLNNEQFF. In DNA, the CDR3 is TGCAGCGTTTCTGGAAACCTTAATAATGAGCAGTTCTTC.

This clonotype was observed a few times. Its ends do not fully match the called genes, so a read error is possible. The chain joins TRBV15 to TRBJ1-1; D unresolved. In germline, CDR1 is LNHNV, CDR2 YYDKDF (reference sequence). The CDR3 sequence is 14 residues long. The CDR3 nucleotides are TGTGCCTCCAGCAGTTACCGGGCCGACACTGAAGCTTTCTTT. Encoded protein: CASSSYRADTEAFF.

J is TRBJ1-2 and V is TRBV6-5, with D possibly matching TRBD1 (6 bases). The V and J ends lost 5 bases and 3 bases respectively, with 10 bases between them. CDR1 and CDR2 from the germline V gene are MNHEY and SVGAGI. The CDR3 extends over 13 amino acids. The CDR3 region has the DNA TGTGCCAGCAGTACCGGGGGCTACTATGGCTACACCTTC. This translates into CASSTGGYYGYTF.

This clonotype was recorded only once. The chain is built from TRBV28 and TRBJ1-1; a possible D gene is TRBD1 (5 bases). Deletions cut 7 bases from V and 1 base from J, with 13 bases between. CDR3 length equals 14 residues. Germline loops: CDR1 MDHEN, CDR2 SYDVKM. CDR3 sequence reads: CASTREGTNTEAFF. The CDR3 nucleotides read TGTGCCAGCACCAGGGAGGGGACGAACACTGAAGCTTTCTTT.

The genes are TRBV7-2 and TRBJ2-5; D remains unclear. V was pared by 5 bases and J by 2 bases, with 15 bases between. Germline CDR1 and CDR2: SGHTA and FQGNSA. This CDR3 has 15 amino acids. CDR3 amino acids: CASSRISESQETQYF. The CDR3 nucleotides read TGTGCCAGCAGCAGAATATCCGAATCTCAAGAGACCCAGTACTTC.

The chain uses TRBV6-1 and TRBJ2-4, with 8 bases that match TRBD2. After removal of 8 bases from V and 13 bases from J, the junction contained 19 bases not matched to a gene. CDR1 is MNHNS and CDR2 is SASEGT in the germline V gene. This CDR3 has 15 residues. CDR3 sequence (DNA): TGTGCCAGCTCCGCGGCAGCGGGAGTCATCGATGAGCAGTACTTC. Its translation: CASSAAAGVIDEQYF.

The V gene is TRBV12-3 or TRBV12-4, the J gene TRBJ2-3; D is unresolved. The CDR3 runs to 13 residues. The V gene lost 5 bases and the J gene lost 4 bases, with 10 bases spanning the gap. CDR3 region: CASSPTPADTQYF. The CDR3 DNA reads as TGTGCCAGCAGTCCTACGCCGGCAGATACGCAGTATTTT.

V is TRBV6-2 or TRBV6-3 and J is TRBJ2-7; 11 bases match TRBD2. The CDR3 runs to 18 residues. CDR1 is MNHEY, CDR2 SVGEGT, per germline. V was clipped by 5 bases and J by 5 bases; unmatched bases: 17. The CDR3 here is CASSHRLAGPRETNEQYF. The CDR3 DNA sequence: TGTGCCAGCAGTCACCGACTAGCGGGGCCCAGGGAGACGAACGAGCAGTACTTC.

V gene TRBV7-9 combines with J gene TRBJ1-1, with unresolved D. The CDR3 totals 15 residues. From germline, CDR1 is SEHNR and CDR2 FQNEAQ (reference sequence). V shed 4 bases and J shed 1 base, with 13 bases lying between them. Here the CDR3 reads CASSSDSTSNTEAFF. CDR3 DNA: TGTGCCAGCAGCTCCGATTCGACATCGAACACTGAAGCTTTCTTT.

DNA of the CDR3: TGCGCCAGCAGGGCCGCGGGAACCTACAATGAGCAGTTCTTC. It translates to CASRAAGTYNEQFF. The rearrangement uses TRBV4-1 and TRBJ2-1; the D gene is possibly TRBD2 (6 bases). The CDR3 totals 14 residues. Per germline, CDR1 MGHRA and CDR2 YSYEKL. V lost 6 bases to trimming and J lost 2 bases, with 11 bases between them.

This clonotype was counted only a few times. The rearrangement uses TRBV7-9 and TRBJ2-1; weak D call: TRBD2 (5 bases). Trimming left V 3 bases short and J 6 bases short, with 12 bases between. Germline-derived CDR1 and CDR2 are SEHNR and FQNEAQ (reference sequence). There are 14 residues in the CDR3. The CDR3 sequence is CASSLEKRPNEQFF. The CDR3 region has the DNA TGTGCCAGCAGCTTGGAGAAGCGGCCCAATGAGCAGTTCTTC. The full variable domain, with the rest looked up from reference TRBV7-9 and TRBJ2-1, is DTGVSQNPRHKITKRGQNVTFRCDPISEHNRLYWYRQTLGQGPEFLTYFQNEAQLEKSRLLSDRFSAERPKGSFSTLEIQRTEQGDSAMYLCASSLEKRPNEQFFGPGTRLTVL.

This clonotype has only one observation. The genes are TRBV10-3 and TRBJ2-5; D possibly matches TRBD1 or TRBD2 (6 bases each). CDR3 length equals 15 residues. Germline V gene lookup returns CDR1 ENHRY and CDR2 SYGVKD. V dropped 4 bases and J dropped 10 bases, with 22 bases sitting between them. The CDR3 region has the DNA TGTGCCATCAGTGCGGGGGCTACCGTGGGGGAGGTCCAGTACTTC. This sequence encodes CAISAGATVGEVQYF.

The chain uses TRBV6-5 and TRBJ2-1, with 14 positions matching TRBD2. Trimming cost V 10 bases and J 5 bases; bases outside gene matches: 7. The CDR3 spans 15 residues. Germline-derived CDR1 and CDR2 are MNHEY and SVGAGI. The CDR3 DNA reads TGTGCCACCAGAGGGGGACTAGCGGGGGACAATGAGCAGTTCTTC. It codes for CATRGGLAGDNEQFF.

This chain links TRBV5-6 with TRBJ2-1; D not certain. The V end was cut by 1 base, the J end by 7 bases, with 12 bases between. The CDR3 covers 14 residues. Germline V gene sequence: CDR1 SGHDT, CDR2 YYEEEE. This chain's CDR3 is CASSLTGRRNEQFF. DNA of the CDR3: TGTGCCAGCAGCTTGACCGGTCGTAGAAATGAGCAGTTCTTC.

This chain connects TRBV21-1 to TRBJ2-4; the DNA was not compared with TRBD2, the D call given in the table. The DNA end lines up better with TRBJ2-7; the J call may be wrong. TRBV21-1 is a pseudogene segment. This CDR3 contains 11 residues. CDR3 in DNA: TGTGCCAGCACACTAGCCTACGAGCAGTACTTC. Translation: CASTLAYEQYF.

This clonotype was found a few times. The chain employs TRBV7-6 and TRBJ2-5, with 9 bases fitting TRBD2. Germline V lookup: CDR1 SGHVS, CDR2 FNYEAQ. After removal of 5 bases from V and 1 base from J, the junction contained 2 bases not matched to a gene. The CDR3 contains 14 residues. The CDR3 nucleotides are TGTGCCAGCAGCCCTAGCGGGACCCAAGAGACCCAGTACTTC. Its translation is CASSPSGTQETQYF.

This clonotype was observed a handful of times. This sequence joins TRBV4-3 and TRBJ2-4; 8 bases are shared with TRBD1. Germline V gene data show CDR1 as LGHNA and CDR2 as YSLEER. The CDR3 extends over 22 amino acids. V lost 3 bases to trimming and J lost 0 bases; unmatched junction nucleotides: 22. Here the CDR3 reads CASSHPFPGVRGHAEAKNIQYF. The DNA for the CDR3 is TGCGCCAGCAGCCACCCCTTCCCAGGGGTCAGGGGGCACGCCGAAGCCAAAAACATTCAGTACTTC.

The chain employs TRBV7-9 and TRBJ1-1; the D gene is possibly TRBD1 (5 bases). V lost 3 bases to trimming and J lost 2 bases, with 16 bases between them. There are 16 residues in the CDR3. Looked up from germline, CDR1 is SEHNR and CDR2 is FQNEAQ (reference sequence). CDR3 DNA sequence: TGTGCCAGCAGCTTGGCCCGAATTAGGGGAAACACTGAAGCTTTCTTT. This codes for CASSLARIRGNTEAFF.

The rearrangement joins TRBV3-1 to TRBJ2-1; D call uncertain. This CDR3 region has 14 residues. CDR1 is LGHDT and CDR2 is YNNKEL in the germline V gene (reference sequence). Trimming left V 0 bases short and J 8 bases short, with 11 bases between. The CDR3 reads CASSQDTTGDEQFF. CDR3 in DNA: TGTGCCAGCAGCCAAGATACGACCGGCGATGAGCAGTTCTTC.

The rearrangement uses TRBV12-3 or TRBV12-4 and TRBJ2-6; the match to TRBD2 covers 11 bases. The CDR3 totals 19 residues. Germline trimming cut 3 bases from V and 0 bases from J; bases unmatched to any gene: 7. The CDR3 region is CASSFLAGGDTSGANVLTF. In DNA form, the CDR3 reads TGTGCCAGCAGTTTCCTAGCGGGGGGTGATACCTCTGGGGCCAACGTCCTGACTTTC.

The rearrangement links TRBV7-8 to TRBJ2-4; D is ambiguous. The CDR3 contains 14 residues. Germline V CDR1 and CDR2: SGHVS, FQNEAQ. V gave up 2 bases and J gave up 3 bases, with 8 bases separating them. CDR3 bases: TGTGCCAGCAGCTTAATGGGGAACAAAAACATTCAGTACTTC. It specifies CASSLMGNKNIQYF.

The sample holds a few counts of this clonotype. V usage is TRBV11-2 and J usage is TRBJ2-3; 8 nucleotides line up with TRBD1. CDR1 and CDR2 (germline): SGHAT, FQNNGV. The CDR3 length is 15 residues. Trimming took 4 bases from V and 5 from J; bases not matched to a gene: 8. The CDR3 loop reads CASSSSTGVIDTQYF. The CDR3 DNA reads TGTGCCAGCAGCTCCTCGACAGGGGTGATAGATACGCAGTATTTT.

This clonotype has a handful of counts. The chain links TRBV7-9 to TRBJ2-6, with D uncertain. Trimming pared 2 bases from V and 0 bases from J, leaving 5 bases between. The CDR3 covers 15 residues. From germline, CDR1 is SEHNR and CDR2 FQNEAQ (reference sequence). The CDR3 DNA follows: TGTGCCAGCAGCTTAATCCCCTCTGGGGCCAACGTCCTGACTTTC. Translated: CASSLIPSGANVLTF.

The chain joins TRBV30 to TRBJ2-2, with D possibly TRBD1 on 5 matching bases. Per germline, CDR1 GTSNPN and CDR2 SVGIG (reference sequence). The CDR3 consists of 15 residues. Trimming pared 8 bases from V and 4 bases from J, leaving 20 bases between. Written as DNA, the CDR3 is TGTGCCCGGCTGGATGCAGGGTTTGGCACCGGGGAGCTGTTTTTT. Translation gives CARLDAGFGTGELFF. Full variable domain (rest looked up from reference TRBV30 and TRBJ2-2): SQTIHQWPATLVQPVGSPLSLECTVEGTSNPNLYWYRQAAGRGLQLLFYSVGIGQISSEVPQNLSASRPQDRQFILSSKKLLLSDSGFYLCARLDAGFGTGELFFGEGSRLTVL.